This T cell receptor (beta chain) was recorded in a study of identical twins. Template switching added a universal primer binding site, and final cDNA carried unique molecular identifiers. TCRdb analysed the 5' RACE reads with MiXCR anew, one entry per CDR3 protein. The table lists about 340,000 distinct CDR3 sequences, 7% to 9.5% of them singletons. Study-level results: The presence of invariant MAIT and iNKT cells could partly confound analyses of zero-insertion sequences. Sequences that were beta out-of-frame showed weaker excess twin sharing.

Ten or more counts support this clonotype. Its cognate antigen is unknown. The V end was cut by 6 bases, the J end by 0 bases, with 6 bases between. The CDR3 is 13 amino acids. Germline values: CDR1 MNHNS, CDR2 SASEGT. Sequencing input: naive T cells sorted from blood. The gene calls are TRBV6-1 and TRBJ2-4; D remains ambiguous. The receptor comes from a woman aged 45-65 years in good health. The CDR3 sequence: CASSTLAKNIQYF. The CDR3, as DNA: TGTGCCAGCAGCACCCTAGCCAAAAACATTCAGTACTTC.